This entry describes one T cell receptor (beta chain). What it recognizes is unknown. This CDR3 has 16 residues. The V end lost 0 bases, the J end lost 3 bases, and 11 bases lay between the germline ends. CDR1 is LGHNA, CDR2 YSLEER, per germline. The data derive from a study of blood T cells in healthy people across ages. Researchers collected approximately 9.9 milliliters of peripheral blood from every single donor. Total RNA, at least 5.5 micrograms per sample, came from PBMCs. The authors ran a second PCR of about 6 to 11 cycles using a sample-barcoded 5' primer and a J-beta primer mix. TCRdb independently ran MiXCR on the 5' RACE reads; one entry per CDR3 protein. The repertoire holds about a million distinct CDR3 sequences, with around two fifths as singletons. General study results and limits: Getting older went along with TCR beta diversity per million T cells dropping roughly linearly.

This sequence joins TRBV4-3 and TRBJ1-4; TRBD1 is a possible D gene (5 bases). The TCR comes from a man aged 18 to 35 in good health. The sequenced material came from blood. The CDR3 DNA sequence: TGCGCCAGCAGCCAAGATCTGCGGGGCGCTAATGAAAAACTGTTTTTT. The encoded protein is CASSQDLRGANEKLFF.